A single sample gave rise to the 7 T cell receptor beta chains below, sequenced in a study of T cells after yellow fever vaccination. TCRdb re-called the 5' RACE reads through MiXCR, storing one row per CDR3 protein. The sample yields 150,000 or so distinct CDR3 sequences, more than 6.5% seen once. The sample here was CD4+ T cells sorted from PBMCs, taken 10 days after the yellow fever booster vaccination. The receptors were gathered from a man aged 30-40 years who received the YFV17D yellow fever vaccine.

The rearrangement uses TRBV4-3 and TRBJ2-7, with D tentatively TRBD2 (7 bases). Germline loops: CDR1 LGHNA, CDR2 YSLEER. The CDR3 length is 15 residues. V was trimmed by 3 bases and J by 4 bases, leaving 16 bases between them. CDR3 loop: CASSQERGAWYEQYF. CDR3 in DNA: TGCGCCAGCAGCCAGGAACGGGGGGCTTGGTACGAGCAGTACTTC.

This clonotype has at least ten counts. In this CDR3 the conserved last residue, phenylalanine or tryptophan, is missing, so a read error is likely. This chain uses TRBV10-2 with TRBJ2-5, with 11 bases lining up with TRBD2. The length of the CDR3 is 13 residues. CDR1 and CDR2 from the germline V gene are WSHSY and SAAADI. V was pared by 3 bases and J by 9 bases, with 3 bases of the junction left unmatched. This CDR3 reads CASSEIAGGAQYL. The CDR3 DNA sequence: TGCGCCAGCAGTGAAATAGCGGGAGGGGCCCAGTACTTA.

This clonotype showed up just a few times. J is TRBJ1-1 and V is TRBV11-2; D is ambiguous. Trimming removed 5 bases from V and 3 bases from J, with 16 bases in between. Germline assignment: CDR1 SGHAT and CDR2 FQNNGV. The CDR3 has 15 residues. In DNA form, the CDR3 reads TGTGCCAGCAGCCCGCAACGAGGCAGTCACACTGAAGCTTTCTTT. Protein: CASSPQRGSHTEAFF.

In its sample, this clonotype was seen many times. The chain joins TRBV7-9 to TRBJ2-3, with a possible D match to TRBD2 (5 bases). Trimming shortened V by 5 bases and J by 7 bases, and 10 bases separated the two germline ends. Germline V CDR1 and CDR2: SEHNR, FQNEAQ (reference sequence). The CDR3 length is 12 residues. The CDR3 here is CASSPGSHTQYF. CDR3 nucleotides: TGTGCCAGCAGCCCTGGGAGCCATACGCAGTATTTT.

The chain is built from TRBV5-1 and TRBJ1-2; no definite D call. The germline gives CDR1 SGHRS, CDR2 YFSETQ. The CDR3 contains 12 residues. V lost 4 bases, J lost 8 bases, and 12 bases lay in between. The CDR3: CASSPGRAGYTF. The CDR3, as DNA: TGCGCCAGCAGCCCAGGACGGGCCGGCTACACCTTC.

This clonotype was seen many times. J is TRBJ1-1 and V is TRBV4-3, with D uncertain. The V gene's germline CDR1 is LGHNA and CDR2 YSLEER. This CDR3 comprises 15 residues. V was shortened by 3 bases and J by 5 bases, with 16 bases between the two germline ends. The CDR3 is CASSHPGVGRTEAFF. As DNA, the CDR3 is TGCGCCAGCAGCCACCCCGGGGTAGGAAGGACTGAAGCTTTCTTT.

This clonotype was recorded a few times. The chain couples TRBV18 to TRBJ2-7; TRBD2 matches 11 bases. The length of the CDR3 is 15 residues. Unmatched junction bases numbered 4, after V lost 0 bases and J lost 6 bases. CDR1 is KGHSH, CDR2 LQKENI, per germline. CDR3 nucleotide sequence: TGTGCCAGCTCACCACCGACTAGCGGGACGGCCGAGCAGTACTTC. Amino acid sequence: CASSPPTSGTAEQYF. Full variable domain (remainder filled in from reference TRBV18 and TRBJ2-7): NAGVMQNPRHLVRRRGQEARLRCSPMKGHSHVYWYRQLPEEGLKFMVYLQKENIIDESGMPKERFSAEFPKEGPSILRIQQVVRGDSAAYFCASSPPTSGTAEQYFGPGTRLTVT.